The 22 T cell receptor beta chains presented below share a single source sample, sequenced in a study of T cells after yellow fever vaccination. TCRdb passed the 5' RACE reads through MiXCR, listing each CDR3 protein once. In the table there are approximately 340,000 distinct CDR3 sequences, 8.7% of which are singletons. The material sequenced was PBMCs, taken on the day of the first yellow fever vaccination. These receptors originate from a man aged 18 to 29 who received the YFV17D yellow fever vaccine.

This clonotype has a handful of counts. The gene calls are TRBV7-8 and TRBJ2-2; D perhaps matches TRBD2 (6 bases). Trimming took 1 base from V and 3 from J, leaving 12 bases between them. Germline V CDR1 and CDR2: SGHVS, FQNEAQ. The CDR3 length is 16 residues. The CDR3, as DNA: TGTGCCAGCAGCTTAGTAGGGACTCTTGACACCGGGGAGCTGTTTTTT. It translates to CASSLVGTLDTGELFF.

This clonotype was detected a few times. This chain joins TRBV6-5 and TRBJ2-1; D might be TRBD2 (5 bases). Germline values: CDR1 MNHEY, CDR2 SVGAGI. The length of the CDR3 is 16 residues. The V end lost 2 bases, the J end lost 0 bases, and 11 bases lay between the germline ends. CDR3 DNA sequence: TGTGCCAGCAGTTACAGAAGAGGAGGCTCCTACAATGAGCAGTTCTTC. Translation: CASSYRRGGSYNEQFF.

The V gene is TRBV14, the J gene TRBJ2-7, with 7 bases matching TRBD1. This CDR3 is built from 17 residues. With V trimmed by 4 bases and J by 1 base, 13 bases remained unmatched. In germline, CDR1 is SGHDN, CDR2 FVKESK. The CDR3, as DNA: TGTGCCAGCAGCCGCCAAAGAGGGGAGACAGGGTCCTACGAGCAGTACTTC. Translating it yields CASSRQRGETGSYEQYF.

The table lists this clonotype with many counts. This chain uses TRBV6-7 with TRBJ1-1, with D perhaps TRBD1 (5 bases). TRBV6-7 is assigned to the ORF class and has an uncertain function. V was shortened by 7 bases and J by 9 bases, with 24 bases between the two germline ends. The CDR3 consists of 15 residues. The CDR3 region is CASKGAKARPSKAFF. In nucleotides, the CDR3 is TGTGCCAGCAAAGGGGCCAAGGCCCGCCCTAGCAAAGCTTTCTTT.

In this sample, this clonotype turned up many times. The CDR3 sequence is CASSPYSTDTQYF. As DNA, the CDR3 is TGTGCCAGCAGCCCCTATAGCACAGATACGCAGTATTTT. The rearrangement joins TRBV7-2 to TRBJ2-3, with D unclear. The CDR3 loop spans 13 amino acids. Trimming shortened V by 5 bases and J by 0 bases, and 6 bases separated the two germline ends. Germline values: CDR1 SGHTA, CDR2 FQGNSA. Combining the CDR3 with reference TRBV7-2 and TRBJ2-3 gives the whole variable domain GAGVSQSPSNKVTEKGKDVELRCDPISGHTALYWYRQSLGQGLEFLIYFQGNSAPDKSGLPSDRFSAERTGGSVSTLTIQRTQQEDSAVYLCASSPYSTDTQYFGPGTRLTVL.

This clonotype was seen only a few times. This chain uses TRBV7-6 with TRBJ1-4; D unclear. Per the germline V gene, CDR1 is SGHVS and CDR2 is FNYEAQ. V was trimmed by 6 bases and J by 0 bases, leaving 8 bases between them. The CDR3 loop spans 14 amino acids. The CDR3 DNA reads TGTGCCAGCAGTAGGTCTGCAACTAATGAAAAACTGTTTTTT. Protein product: CASSRSATNEKLFF.

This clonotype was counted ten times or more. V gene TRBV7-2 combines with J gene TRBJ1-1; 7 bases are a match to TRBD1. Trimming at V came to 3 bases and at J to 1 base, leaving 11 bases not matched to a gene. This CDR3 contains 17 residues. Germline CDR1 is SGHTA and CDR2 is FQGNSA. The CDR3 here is CASSLRSKGAKNTEAFF. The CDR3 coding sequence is TGTGCCAGCAGCTTGCGAAGTAAGGGGGCGAAGAACACTGAAGCTTTCTTT.

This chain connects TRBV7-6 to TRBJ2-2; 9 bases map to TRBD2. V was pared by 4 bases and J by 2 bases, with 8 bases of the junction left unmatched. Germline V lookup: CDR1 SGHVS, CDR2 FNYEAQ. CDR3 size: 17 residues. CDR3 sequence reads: CASSSRSGTSNTGELFF. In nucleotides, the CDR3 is TGTGCCAGCAGCTCGAGGAGCGGGACTAGCAACACCGGGGAGCTGTTTTTT.

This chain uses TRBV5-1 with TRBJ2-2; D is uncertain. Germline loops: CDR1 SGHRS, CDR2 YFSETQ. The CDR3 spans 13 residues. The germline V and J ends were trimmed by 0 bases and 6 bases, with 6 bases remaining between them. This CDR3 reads CASSLEQPGELFF. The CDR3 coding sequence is TGCGCCAGCAGCTTGGAACAGCCCGGGGAGCTGTTTTTT.

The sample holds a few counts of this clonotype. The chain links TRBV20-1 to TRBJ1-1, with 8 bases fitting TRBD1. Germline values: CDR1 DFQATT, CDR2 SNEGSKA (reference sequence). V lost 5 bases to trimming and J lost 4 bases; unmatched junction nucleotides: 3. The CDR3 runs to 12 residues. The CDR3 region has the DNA TGCAGTGCTGATACAGGGGGCACTGAAGCTTTCTTT. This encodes CSADTGGTEAFF.

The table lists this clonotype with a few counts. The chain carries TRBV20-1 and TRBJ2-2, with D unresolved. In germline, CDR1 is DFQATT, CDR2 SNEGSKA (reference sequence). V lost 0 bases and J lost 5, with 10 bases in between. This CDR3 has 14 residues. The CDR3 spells CSARDPRSTGELFF. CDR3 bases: TGCAGTGCTAGAGATCCACGTTCTACCGGGGAGCTGTTTTTT.

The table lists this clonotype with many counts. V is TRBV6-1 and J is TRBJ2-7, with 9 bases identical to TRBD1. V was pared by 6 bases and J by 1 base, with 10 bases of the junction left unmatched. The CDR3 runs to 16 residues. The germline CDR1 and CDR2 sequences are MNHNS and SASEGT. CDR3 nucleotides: TGTGCCAGCAGCGGACCCGGGACAGGGAGGTCCTACGAGCAGTACGTC. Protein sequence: CASSGPGTGRSYEQYV.

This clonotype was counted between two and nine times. CDR3 in amino acids: CASSSRRLLPPTDTQYF. The CDR3 region has the DNA TGTGCCAGCAGCTCCCGCAGGTTACTCCCCCCCACAGATACGCAGTATTTT. J is TRBJ2-3 and V is TRBV7-8; D gene unclear. CDR1 and CDR2 (germline): SGHVS, FQNEAQ. The CDR3 has 17 residues. V lost 4 bases, J lost 2 bases, and 19 bases lay in between.

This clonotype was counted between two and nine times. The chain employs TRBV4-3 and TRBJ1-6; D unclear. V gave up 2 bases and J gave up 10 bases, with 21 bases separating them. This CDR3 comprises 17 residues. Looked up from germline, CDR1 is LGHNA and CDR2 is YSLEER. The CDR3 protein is CASSQRLDPEGWSPLHF. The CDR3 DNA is TGCGCCAGCAGCCAACGTCTAGACCCCGAAGGGTGGTCACCCCTCCACTTT.

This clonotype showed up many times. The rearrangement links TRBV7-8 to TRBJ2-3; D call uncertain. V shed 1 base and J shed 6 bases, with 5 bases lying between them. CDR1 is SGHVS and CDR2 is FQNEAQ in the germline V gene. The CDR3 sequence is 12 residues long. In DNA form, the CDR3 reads TGTGCCAGCAGCTTAGAGGTGGATACGCAGTATTTT. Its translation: CASSLEVDTQYF.

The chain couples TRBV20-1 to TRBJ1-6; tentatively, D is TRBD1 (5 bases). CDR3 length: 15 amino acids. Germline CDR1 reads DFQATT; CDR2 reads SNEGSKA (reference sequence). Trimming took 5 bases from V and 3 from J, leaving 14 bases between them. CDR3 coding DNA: TGCAGTGCTCGCTCCGGGGGTAACTATAATTCACCCCTCCACTTT. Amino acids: CSARSGGNYNSPLHF.

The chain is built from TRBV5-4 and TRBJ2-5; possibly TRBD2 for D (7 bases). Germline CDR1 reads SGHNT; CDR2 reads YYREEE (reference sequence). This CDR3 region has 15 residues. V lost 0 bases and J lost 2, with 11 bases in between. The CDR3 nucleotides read TGTGCCAGCAGCTTGGGCGGGGGCTGGCAAGAGACCCAGTACTTC. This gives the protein CASSLGGGWQETQYF.

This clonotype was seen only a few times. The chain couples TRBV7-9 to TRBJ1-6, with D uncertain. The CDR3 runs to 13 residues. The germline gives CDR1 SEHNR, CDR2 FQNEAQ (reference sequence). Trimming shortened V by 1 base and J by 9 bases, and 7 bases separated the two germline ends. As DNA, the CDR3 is TGTGCCAGCAGCTTAGAATCTTCTTCACCCCTCCACTTT. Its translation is CASSLESSSPLHF.

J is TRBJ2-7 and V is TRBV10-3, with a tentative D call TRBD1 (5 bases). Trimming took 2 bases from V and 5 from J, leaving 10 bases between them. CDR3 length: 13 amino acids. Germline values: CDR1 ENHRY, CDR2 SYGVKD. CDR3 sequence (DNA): TGTGCCATCAGTGAGGGCAGGGAAGACGAGCAGTACTTC. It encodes CAISEGREDEQYF.

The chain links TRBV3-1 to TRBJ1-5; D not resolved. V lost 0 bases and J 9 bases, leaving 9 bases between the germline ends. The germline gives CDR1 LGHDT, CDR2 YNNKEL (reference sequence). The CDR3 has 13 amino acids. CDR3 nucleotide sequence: TGTGCCAGCAGCCAAGAAGTTCTGGGGCCCCAGCATTTT. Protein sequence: CASSQEVLGPQHF.

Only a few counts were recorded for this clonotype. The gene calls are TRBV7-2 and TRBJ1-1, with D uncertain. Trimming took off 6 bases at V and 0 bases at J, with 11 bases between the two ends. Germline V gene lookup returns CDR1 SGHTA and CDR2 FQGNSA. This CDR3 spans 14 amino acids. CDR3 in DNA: TGTGCCAGCAGAACATTCACGGTGAACACTGAAGCTTTCTTT. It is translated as CASRTFTVNTEAFF.

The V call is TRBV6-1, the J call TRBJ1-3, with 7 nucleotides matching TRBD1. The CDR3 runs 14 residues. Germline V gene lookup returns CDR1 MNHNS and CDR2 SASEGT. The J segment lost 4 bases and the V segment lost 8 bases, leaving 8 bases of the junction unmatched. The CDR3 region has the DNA TGTGCCAGCCAACAGGGGCTCGGGGGAAACACCATATATTTT. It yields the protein CASQQGLGGNTIYF.